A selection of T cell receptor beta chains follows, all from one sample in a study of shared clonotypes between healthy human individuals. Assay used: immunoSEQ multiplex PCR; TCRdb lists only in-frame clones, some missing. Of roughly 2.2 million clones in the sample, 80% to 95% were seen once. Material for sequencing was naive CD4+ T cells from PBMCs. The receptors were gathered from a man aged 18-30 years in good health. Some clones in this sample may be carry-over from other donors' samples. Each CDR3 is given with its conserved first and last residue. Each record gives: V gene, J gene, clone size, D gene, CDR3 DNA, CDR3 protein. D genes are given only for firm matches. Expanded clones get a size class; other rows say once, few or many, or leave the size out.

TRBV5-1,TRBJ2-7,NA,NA,TGCGCCAGCAGCTTGACAGACTCCTACGAGCAGTACTTC,CASSLTDSYEQYF
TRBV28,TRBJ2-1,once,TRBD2,TGTGCCAGCAGGTTCTTAAGCGGGGGGACCTACAATGAGCAGTTCTTC,CASRFLSGGTYNEQFF
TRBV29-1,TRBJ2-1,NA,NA,TGCAGCGCCATTGGGTCGAATTCCTACAATGAGCAGTTCTTC,CSAIGSNSYNEQFF
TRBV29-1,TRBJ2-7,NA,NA,TGCAGCGTTGATCGGGCGGGTTCCTCCTACGAGCAGTACTTC,CSVDRAGSSYEQYF
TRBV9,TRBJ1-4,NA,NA,TGTGCCAGCAGCCCCACGCCCAGGGTCGACAAACTGTTTTTT,CASSPTPRVDKLFF
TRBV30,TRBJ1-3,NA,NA,TGTGCCTGGAGTGGACCGGCTGGAAACACCATATATTTT,CAWSGPAGNTIYF
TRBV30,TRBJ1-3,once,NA,TGTGCCTGGAGTGTAAGAGGGGGCTCTGGAAACACCATATATTTT,CAWSVRGGSGNTIYF
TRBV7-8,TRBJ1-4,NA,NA,TGTGCCAGCAGCTCGAGACGCAGGGCGGATGAAAAACTGTTTTTT,CASSSRRRADEKLFF
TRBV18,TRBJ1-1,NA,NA,TGTGCCAGCTCACCGGCACCGGTGTTGAACACTGAAGCTTTCTTT,CASSPAPVLNTEAFF
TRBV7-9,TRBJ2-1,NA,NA,TGTGCCAGCAGCTTAGGCCAAGACAATGAGCAGTTCTTC,CASSLGQDNEQFF
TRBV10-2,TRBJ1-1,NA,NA,TGCGCCAGCAGTAGAAACACTGAAGCTTTCTTT,CASSRNTEAFF
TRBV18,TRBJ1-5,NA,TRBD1,TGTGCCAGCTCACCACCGGGGCAGGGGGGTCAGCCCCAGCATTTT,CASSPPGQGGQPQHF
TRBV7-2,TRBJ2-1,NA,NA,TGTGCCAGCAGCTTAATTGGGACCGCGGAAAAGTTCTTC,CASSLIGTAEKFF
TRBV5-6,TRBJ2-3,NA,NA,TGTGCCAGCAGCTCCGTGGTCGACACAGATACGCAGTATTTT,CASSSVVDTDTQYF
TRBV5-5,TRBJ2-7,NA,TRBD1,TGTGCCAGCAGCTTGGGGACAGGGGGTAGCTACGAGCAGTACTTC,CASSLGTGGSYEQYF
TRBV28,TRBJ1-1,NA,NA,TGTGCCAGCAGGGGCGATCAGAACACTGAAGCTTTCTTT,CASRGDQNTEAFF
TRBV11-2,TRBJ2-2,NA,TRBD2,TGTGCCAGCACGAGAGCGGGAGCAACCGGGGAGCTGTTTTTT,CASTRAGATGELFF
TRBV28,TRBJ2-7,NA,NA,TGTGCCACCCAGCTTAGCTACGAGCAGTACTTC,CATQLSYEQYF
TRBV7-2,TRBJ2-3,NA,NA,TGTGCCAGCAGCGAGATGCTTAGCACAGATACGCAGTATTTT,CASSEMLSTDTQYF
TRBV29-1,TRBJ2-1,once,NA,TGCAGCGTCCTCTCTAGCGACTTTTCCTACAATGAGCAGTTCTTC,CSVLSSDFSYNEQFF
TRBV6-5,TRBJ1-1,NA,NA,TGTGCCAGCAGTTACTCGACTGAAGCTTTCTTT,CASSYSTEAFF
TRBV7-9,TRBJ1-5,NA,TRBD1,TGTGCCAGCAGCGAATCGACAGGGGGGAATAGCAATCAGCCCCAGCATTTT,CASSESTGGNSNQPQHF
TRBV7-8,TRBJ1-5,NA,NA,TGTGCCAGCAGCTTTTCGGGGGGCAATCAGCCCCAGCATTTT,CASSFSGGNQPQHF
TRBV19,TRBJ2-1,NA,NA,TGTGCCAGTAGTATGGGGTCGGTGAGATCGATCGCTGAGCAGTTCTTC,CASSMGSVRSIAEQFF
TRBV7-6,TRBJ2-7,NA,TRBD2,TGTGCCAGCAGCTTATTGGCTAGCGGGAGGGTTTCCTACGAGCAGTACTTC,CASSLLASGRVSYEQYF
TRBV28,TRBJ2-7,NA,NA,TGTGCCAGCAGGCCCTTTAGTAACGAGCAGTACTTC,CASRPFSNEQYF
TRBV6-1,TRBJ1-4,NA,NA,TGTGCCAGCAGTTTCCGCCCGGGGGTGCTGGGGATTTTT,CASSFRPGVLGIF
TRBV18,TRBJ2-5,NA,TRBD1,TGTGCCAGCTCACCACACGACAGGGGGCTTGTGACCCAGTACTTC,CASSPHDRGLVTQYF
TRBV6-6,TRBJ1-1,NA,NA,TGTGCCAGCCTCGTCGATGGGGGCCGGGGCACTGAAGCTTTCTTT,CASLVDGGRGTEAFF
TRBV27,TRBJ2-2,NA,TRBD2,TGTGCCAGCAAAGGGGTAGCGGGAGGCCAGTTGAACACCGGGGAGCTGTTTTTT,CASKGVAGGQLNTGELFF
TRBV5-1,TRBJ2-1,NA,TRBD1,TGCGCCAGCAGCCATACAGGGGGCAATGAGCAGTTCTTC,CASSHTGGNEQFF
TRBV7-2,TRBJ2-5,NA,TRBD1,TGTGCCAGCAGCCTCGGACAGGGGAGCGGGACCCAGTACTTC,CASSLGQGSGTQYF
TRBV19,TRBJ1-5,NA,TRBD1,TGTGCCAGTACCGGGCGGGACAGGGGGCTCTGGCAGCCCCAGCATTTT,CASTGRDRGLWQPQHF
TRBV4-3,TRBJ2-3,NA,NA,TGCGCCAGCAGCCTCGGGACTTCTAATACGCAGTATTTT,CASSLGTSNTQYF
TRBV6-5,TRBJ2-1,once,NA,TGTGCCAGCAGTTACCACGGGAGCAATGAGCAGTTCTTC,CASSYHGSNEQFF
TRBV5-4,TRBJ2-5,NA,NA,TGTGCCAGCAGCTTGAAGGAGGCGGGGGAGACCCAGTACTTC,CASSLKEAGETQYF
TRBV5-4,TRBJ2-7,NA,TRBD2,TGTGCCAGCAGCCCGACAGCGGGGGTCACCTACGAGCAGTACTTC,CASSPTAGVTYEQYF
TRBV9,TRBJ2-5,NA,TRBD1,TGTGCCAGCAGCGCCGGGACAGGGGACTCTCTGGGAGAGACCCAGTACTTC,CASSAGTGDSLGETQYF
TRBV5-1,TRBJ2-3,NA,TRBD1,TGCGCCAGCAGCTACGGACAGGGAGGCGATACGCAGTATTTT,CASSYGQGGDTQYF
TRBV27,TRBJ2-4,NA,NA,TGTGCCTATCCGCCCGAGGTCGAAAACATTCAGTACTTC,CAYPPEVENIQYF
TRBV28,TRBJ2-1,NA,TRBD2,TGTGCCAGCAGCACCCTAGGGACTAGCGGGAGGAGAGGTTACAATGAGCAGTTCTTC,CASSTLGTSGRRGYNEQFF
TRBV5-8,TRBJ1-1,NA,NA,TGTGCCAGCAGCTTACGAATGCGTGGCAGGAACAATCGTGCTTTCTTT,CASSLRMRGRNNRAFF
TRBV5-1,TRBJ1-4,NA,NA,TGCGCCAGCAGCTTCGCGAATTATGAGGGTCTTGGTGAAAAACTGTTTTTT,CASSFANYEGLGEKLFF
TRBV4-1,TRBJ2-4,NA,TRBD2,TGCGCCAGCAGACAACGGGCGGGAGAAGCCAAAAACATTCAGTACTTC,CASRQRAGEAKNIQYF
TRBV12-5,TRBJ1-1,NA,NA,TGTGCTAGTGGTTTATCCCCAGGGACTGTGAACACTGAAGCTTTCTTT,CASGLSPGTVNTEAFF
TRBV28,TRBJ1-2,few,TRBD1,TGTGCCAGCAGGGACAGGGATGACTACACCTTC,CASRDRDDYTF
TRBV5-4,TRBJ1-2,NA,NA,TGTGCCAGCAGGCCGACAGAAAACTATGGCTACACCTTC,CASRPTENYGYTF
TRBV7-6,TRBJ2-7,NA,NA,TGTGCCAGCAGCTTAACTAGGGGGGCCTACGAGCAGTACTTC,CASSLTRGAYEQYF
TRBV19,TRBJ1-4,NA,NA,TGTGCCAGTAGTATCCAAATGGGGGGCGCAGCTAATGAAAAACTGTTTTTT,CASSIQMGGAANEKLFF
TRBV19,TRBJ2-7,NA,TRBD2,TGTGCCAGCGGCGGGAGGAGGTACGAGCAGTACTTC,CASGGRRYEQYF
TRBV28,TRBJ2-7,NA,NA,TGTGCCAGCAGTTTATTCGGGGCAGGGGCGCGCGAGCAGTACTTC,CASSLFGAGAREQYF
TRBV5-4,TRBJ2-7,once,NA,TGTGCCAGCAGCTTGGCCGGCGGGGTATACGAGCAGTACTTC,CASSLAGGVYEQYF